This T cell receptor (beta chain) comes out of a study of shared clonotypes between healthy human individuals. Study-wide background: There were three CD4 naive, three CD4 memory, two CD8 naive and one CD8 memory plates per donor.

The CDR3 sequence is 14 residues long. Germline CDR1 SGHTA, CDR2 FQGNSA. V lost 5 bases to trimming and J lost 7 bases, with 15 bases between them. This clone was seen a single time. Deep-level assay runs were performed. Each subset's genomic DNA was split evenly across several immunoSEQ plates. Generated by immunoSEQ multiplex PCR, the TCRdb table keeps only in-frame clones and is missing some. The repertoire holds hundreds of thousands of clones, with approximately 96% as singletons. This TCR was recovered from a man aged 25-45 years in good health. V is TRBV7-2 and J is TRBJ1-5; D not certain. Input material: memory CD8+ T cells sorted from blood. Subset denoted: CD45RO+ cells pooled with CCR7-negative TemRA cells. The CDR3 spells CASSAAPTEQPQHF. In DNA, the CDR3 is TGTGCCAGCAGCGCCGCCCCCACCGAACAGCCCCAGCATTTT.